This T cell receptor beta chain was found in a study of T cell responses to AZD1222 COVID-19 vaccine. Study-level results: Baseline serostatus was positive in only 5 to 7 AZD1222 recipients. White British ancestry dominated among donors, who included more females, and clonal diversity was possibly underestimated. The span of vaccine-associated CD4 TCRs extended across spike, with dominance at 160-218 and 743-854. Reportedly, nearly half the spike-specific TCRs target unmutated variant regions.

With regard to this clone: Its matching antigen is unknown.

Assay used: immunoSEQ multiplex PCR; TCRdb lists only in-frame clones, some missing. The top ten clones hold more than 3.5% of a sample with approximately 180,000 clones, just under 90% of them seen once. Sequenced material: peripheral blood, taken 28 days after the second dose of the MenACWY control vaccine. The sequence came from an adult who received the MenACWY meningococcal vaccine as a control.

In DNA, the CDR3 is TGTGCCAGCAGTCAACCGGGGCCAGCTTACTACGAGCAGTACTTC. Its translation: CASSQPGPAYYEQYF. The chain links TRBV27 to TRBJ2-7, with D perhaps assigned TRBD1 or TRBD2 (5 bases each). This CDR3 is 15 amino acids long. Germline CDR1 MNHEY, CDR2 SMNVEV (reference sequence). V was pared by 5 bases and J by 3 bases, with 17 bases between.